What follows describes a single T cell receptor beta chain. TCRdb itself ran the 5' RACE reads through MiXCR, one entry per CDR3 protein. The sample holds approximately 220,000 distinct CDR3 sequences, 8% to 11% seen once. The CDR3 covers 12 residues. The germline V gene encodes CDR1 KGHSH and CDR2 LQKENI. Trimming stripped 3 bases from V and 6 bases from J, with 8 bases between. The entry originates in a study of CD8 T cells in ankylosing spondylitis. The sequence was collected from a male donor with ankylosing spondylitis or in good health (not recorded which). Input material: blood, either unsorted or a sorted T cell fraction (not recorded which). The genes are TRBV18 and TRBJ1-1; D might be TRBD1 (6 bases). CDR3 residues: CASSPNRAEAFF. CDR3 coding DNA: TGTGCCAGCTCACCGAACAGGGCTGAAGCTTTCTTT. Complete variable domain (other parts from reference TRBV18 and TRBJ1-1): NAGVMQNPRHLVRRRGQEARLRCSPMKGHSHVYWYRQLPEEGLKFMVYLQKENIIDESGMPKERFSAEFPKEGPSILRIQQVVRGDSAAYFCASSPNRAEAFFGQGTRLTVV.